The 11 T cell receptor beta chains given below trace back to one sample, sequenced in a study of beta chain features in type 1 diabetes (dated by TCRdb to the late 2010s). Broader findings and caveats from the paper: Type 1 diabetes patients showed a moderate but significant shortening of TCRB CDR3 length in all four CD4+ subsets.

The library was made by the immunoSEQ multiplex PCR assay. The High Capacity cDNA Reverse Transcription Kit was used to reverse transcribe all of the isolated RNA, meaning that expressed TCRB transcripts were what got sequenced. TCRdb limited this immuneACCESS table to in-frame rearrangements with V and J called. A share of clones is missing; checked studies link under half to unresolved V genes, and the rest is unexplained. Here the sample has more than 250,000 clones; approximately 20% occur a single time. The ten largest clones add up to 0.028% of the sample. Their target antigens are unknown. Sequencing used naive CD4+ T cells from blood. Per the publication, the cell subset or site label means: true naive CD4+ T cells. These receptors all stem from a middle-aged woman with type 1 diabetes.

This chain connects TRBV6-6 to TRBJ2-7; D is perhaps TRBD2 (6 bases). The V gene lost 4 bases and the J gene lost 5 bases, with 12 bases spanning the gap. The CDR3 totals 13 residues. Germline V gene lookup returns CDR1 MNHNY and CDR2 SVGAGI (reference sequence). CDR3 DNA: TGTGCCAGCAGTTTTGGGGGAGGCAACGAGCAGTACTTC. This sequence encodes CASSFGGGNEQYF.

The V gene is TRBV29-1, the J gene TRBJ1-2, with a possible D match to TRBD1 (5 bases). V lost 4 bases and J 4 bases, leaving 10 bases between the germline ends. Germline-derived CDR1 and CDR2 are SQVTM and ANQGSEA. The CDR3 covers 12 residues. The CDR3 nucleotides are TGCAGCGTTGCCGTAGGGGCCTATGGCTACACCTTC. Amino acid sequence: CSVAVGAYGYTF. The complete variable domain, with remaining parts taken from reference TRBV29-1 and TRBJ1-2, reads SAVISQKPSRDICQRGTSLTIQCQVDSQVTMMFWYRQQPGQSLTLIATANQGSEATYESGFVIDKFPISRPNLTFSTLTVSNMSPEDSSIYLCSVAVGAYGYTFGSGTRLTVV.

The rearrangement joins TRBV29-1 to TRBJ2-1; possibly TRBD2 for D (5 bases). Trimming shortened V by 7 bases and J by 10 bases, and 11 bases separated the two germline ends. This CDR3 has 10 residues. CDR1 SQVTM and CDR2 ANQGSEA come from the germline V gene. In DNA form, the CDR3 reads TGCAGCGACCGGGATTTAGAGCAGTTCTTC. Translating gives CSDRDLEQFF.

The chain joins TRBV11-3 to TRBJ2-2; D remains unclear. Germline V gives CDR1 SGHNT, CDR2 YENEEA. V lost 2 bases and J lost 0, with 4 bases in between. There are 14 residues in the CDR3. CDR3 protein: CASSLSPNTGELFF. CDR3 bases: TGTGCCAGCAGCTTATCTCCGAACACCGGGGAGCTGTTTTTT.

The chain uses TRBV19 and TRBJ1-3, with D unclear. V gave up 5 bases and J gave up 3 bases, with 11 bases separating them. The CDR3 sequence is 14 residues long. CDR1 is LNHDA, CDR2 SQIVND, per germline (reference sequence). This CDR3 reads CASSLRGSGNTIYF. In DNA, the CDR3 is TGTGCCAGTAGTCTTCGGGGAAGTGGAAACACCATATATTTT.

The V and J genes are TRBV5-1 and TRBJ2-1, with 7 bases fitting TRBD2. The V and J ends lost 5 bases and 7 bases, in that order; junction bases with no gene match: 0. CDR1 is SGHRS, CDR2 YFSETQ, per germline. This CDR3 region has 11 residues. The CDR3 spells CASRRGNEQFF. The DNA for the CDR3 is TGCGCCAGCAGGCGGGGGAATGAGCAGTTCTTC. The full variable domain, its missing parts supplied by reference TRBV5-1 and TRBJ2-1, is KAGVTQTPRYLIKTRGQQVTLSCSPISGHRSVSWYQQTPGQGLQFLFEYFSETQRNKGNFPGRFSGRQFSNSRSEMNVSTLELGDSALYLCASRRGNEQFFGPGTRLTVL.

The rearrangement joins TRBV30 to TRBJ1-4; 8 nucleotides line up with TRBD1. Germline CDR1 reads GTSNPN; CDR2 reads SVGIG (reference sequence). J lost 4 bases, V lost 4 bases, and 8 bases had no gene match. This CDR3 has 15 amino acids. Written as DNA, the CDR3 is TGTGCCTGGACCCTCACGACAGGGGTTAATGAAAAACTGTTTTTT. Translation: CAWTLTTGVNEKLFF.

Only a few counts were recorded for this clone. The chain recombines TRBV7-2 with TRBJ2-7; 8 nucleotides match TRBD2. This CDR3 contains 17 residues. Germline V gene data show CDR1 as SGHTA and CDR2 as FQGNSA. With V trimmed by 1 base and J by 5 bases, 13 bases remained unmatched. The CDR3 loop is CASSLVASGSGLDEQYF. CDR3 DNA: TGTGCCAGCAGCTTAGTCGCAAGCGGGAGTGGATTAGACGAGCAGTACTTC.

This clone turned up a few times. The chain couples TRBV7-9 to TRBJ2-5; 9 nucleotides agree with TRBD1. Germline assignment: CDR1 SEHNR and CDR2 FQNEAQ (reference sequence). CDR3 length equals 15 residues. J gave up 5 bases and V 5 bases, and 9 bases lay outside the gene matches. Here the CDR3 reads CASSPFTGGAETQYF. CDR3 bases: TGTGCCAGCAGCCCTTTCACAGGGGGCGCGGAGACCCAGTACTTC.

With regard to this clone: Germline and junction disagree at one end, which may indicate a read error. The CDR3 sequence is CASSPGTTYNEQFF. DNA of the CDR3: TGTGCTAGCAGCCCGGGGACTACCTACAATGAGCAGTTCTTC. The rearrangement joins TRBV7-7 to TRBJ2-1, with TRBD2 matching over 7 bases. CDR1 and CDR2 (germline): SSHAT, FNYEAQ (reference sequence). The CDR3 is 14 amino acids.

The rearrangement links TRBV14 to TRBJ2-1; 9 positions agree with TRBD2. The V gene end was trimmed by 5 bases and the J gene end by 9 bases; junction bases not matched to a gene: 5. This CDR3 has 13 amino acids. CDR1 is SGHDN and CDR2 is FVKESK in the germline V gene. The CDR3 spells CASSNLLAGEQFF. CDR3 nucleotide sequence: TGTGCCAGCAGCAATTTACTAGCGGGTGAGCAGTTCTTC.